The entry below gives a single TCR beta chain sequence along with its context. The antigen is undetermined. The data were obtained in a study of cytomegalovirus exposure and HLA in healthy donors. Study conclusions and caveats: It was reported in a later analysis that an Asian-associated ancestry cluster showed fewer N-insertions than the roughly 670-donor mean. In a later analysis, the majority of CMV-associated beta chains seemingly showed HLA restriction.

Both 60 Vbeta primers and 13 Jbeta primers went into the PCR. Profiled with immunoSEQ multiplex PCR; TCRdb holds only in-frame clones, not every one. The sample carries fewer than 200,000 clones, approximately 81% recorded once. This clonotype was sampled from a male donor in good health and CMV-seronegative. The sample consisted of PBMCs.

The CDR3: CASSLLGDRALLGNTIYF. CDR3 nucleotides: TGTGCCAGCAGCTTATTAGGGGACAGGGCTTTGCTAGGAAACACCATATATTTT. This chain links TRBV7-8 with TRBJ1-3; 9 nucleotides agree with TRBD1. The CDR3 is 18 amino acids. V dropped 2 bases and J dropped 4; count of bases not matched to a gene: 12. Looked up from germline, CDR1 is SGHVS and CDR2 is FQNEAQ. Using reference TRBV7-8 and TRBJ1-3 for the parts outside the CDR3, the full variable domain is GAGVSQSPRYKVAKRGQDVALRCDPISGHVSLFWYQQALGQGPEFLTYFQNEAQLDKSGLPSDRFFAERPEGSVSTLKIQRTQQEDSAVYLCASSLLGDRALLGNTIYFGEGSWLTVV.